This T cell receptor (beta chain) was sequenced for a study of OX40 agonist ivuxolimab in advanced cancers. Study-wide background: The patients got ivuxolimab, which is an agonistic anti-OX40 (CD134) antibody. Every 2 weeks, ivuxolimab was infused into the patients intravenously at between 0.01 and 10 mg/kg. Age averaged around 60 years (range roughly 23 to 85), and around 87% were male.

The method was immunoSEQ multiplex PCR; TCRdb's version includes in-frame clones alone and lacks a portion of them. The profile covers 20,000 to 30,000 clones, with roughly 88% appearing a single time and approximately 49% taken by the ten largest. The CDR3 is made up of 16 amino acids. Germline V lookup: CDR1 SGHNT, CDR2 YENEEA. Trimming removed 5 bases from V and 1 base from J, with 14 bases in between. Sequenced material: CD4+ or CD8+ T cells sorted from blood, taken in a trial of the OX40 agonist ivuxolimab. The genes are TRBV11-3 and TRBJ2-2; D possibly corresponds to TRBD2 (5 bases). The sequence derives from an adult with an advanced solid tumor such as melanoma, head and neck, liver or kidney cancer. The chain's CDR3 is CASSLRLSGNTGELFF. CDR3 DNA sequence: TGTGCCAGCAGCCTCCGACTAAGCGGGAACACCGGGGAGCTGTTTTTT. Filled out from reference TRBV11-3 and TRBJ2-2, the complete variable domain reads EAGVVQSPRYKIIEKKQPVAFWCNPISGHNTLYWYLQNLGQGPELLIRYENEEAVDDSQLPKDRFSAERLKGVDSTLKIQPAELGDSAVYLCASSLRLSGNTGELFFGEGSRLTVL.